A selection of T cell receptor beta chains follows, all from one sample in a study of blood T cell repertoires in COVID-19. Sequenced by immunoSEQ multiplex PCR; TCRdb stores in-frame clones only, minus some. The table lists about 78,000 clones, more than 75% of them singletons. The sequenced sample was peripheral blood. The source is a man aged 45-65 years with active or convalescent COVID-19. CDR3s include the opening cysteine and the closing phenylalanine or tryptophan. The D gene is left open where the match is weak. The size entry is marked missing in some rows and otherwise reads once, few, many or a size class.

clone size: -; J gene: TRBJ1-1; D gene: TRBD1; V gene: TRBV7-9; CDR3 protein: CASSSQGARTEAFF; CDR3 DNA: TGTGCCAGCAGCTCCCAGGGGGCTAGGACTGAAGCTTTCTTT
clone size: -; J gene: TRBJ1-4; D gene: -; V gene: TRBV28; CDR3 protein: CASSLIRDSGEKLFF; CDR3 DNA: TGTGCCAGCAGTTTAATCCGGGATTCGGGGGAAAAACTGTTTTTT
clone size: few; J gene: TRBJ2-6; D gene: TRBD1; V gene: TRBV4-3; CDR3 protein: CASSRTGTDIVLTF; CDR3 DNA: TGCGCCAGCAGCCGGACGGGGACAGATATCGTCCTGACTTTC
clone size: -; J gene: TRBJ1-6; D gene: -; V gene: TRBV2; CDR3 protein: CASIHSEGYNSPLHF; CDR3 DNA: TGTGCCAGCATTCACAGCGAGGGCTATAATTCACCCCTCCACTTT
clone size: once; J gene: TRBJ1-3; D gene: -; V gene: TRBV3-1/TRBV3-2; CDR3 protein: CASSQASISGNTIYF; CDR3 DNA: TGTGCCAGCAGCCAGGCCTCAATCTCTGGAAACACCATATATTTT
clone size: -; J gene: TRBJ2-3; D gene: TRBD2; V gene: TRBV3-1/TRBV3-2; CDR3 protein: CASSQVSGVGDTQYF; CDR3 DNA: TGTGCCAGCAGCCAAGTTAGCGGGGTAGGAGATACGCAGTATTTT
clone size: -; J gene: TRBJ2-2; D gene: -; V gene: TRBV27; CDR3 protein: CASSSKHRGADTGELFF; CDR3 DNA: TGTGCCAGCAGTTCCAAACATCGGGGGGCGGACACCGGGGAGCTGTTTTTT
clone size: -; J gene: TRBJ1-2; D gene: -; V gene: TRBV7-9; CDR3 protein: CASSSTANYGYTF; CDR3 DNA: TGTGCCAGCAGCTCGACAGCTAACTATGGCTACACCTTC
clone size: -; J gene: TRBJ2-7; D gene: TRBD1; V gene: TRBV28; CDR3 protein: CASSFPVGQGAYEQYF; CDR3 DNA: TGTGCCAGCAGTTTCCCCGTCGGACAGGGAGCCTACGAGCAGTACTTC
clone size: -; J gene: TRBJ2-1; D gene: -; V gene: TRBV28; CDR3 protein: CASNPKLVYNEQFF; CDR3 DNA: TGTGCCAGCAACCCTAAGCTAGTCTACAATGAGCAGTTCTTC
clone size: -; J gene: TRBJ2-7; D gene: -; V gene: TRBV24-1; CDR3 protein: CATSDPPRSYEQYF; CDR3 DNA: TGTGCCACCAGTGATCCCCCAAGGAGCTACGAGCAGTACTTC
clone size: few; J gene: TRBJ1-3; D gene: -; V gene: TRBV3-1/TRBV3-2; CDR3 protein: CASSHASHSGNTIYF; CDR3 DNA: TGTGCCAGCAGCCACGCCAGTCACTCTGGAAACACCATATATTTT
clone size: -; J gene: TRBJ1-1; D gene: -; V gene: TRBV6-5; CDR3 protein: CASNSQGNTEAFF; CDR3 DNA: TGTGCCAGCAATTCTCAGGGGAACACTGAAGCTTTCTTT
clone size: -; J gene: TRBJ1-2; D gene: -; V gene: TRBV21-1; CDR3 protein: CASARAGINYGYTF; CDR3 DNA: TGTGCCAGCGCACGGGCCGGGATTAACTATGGCTACACCTTC
clone size: -; J gene: TRBJ1-5; D gene: TRBD1; V gene: TRBV19; CDR3 protein: CATMSGVGGGVNQPQHF; CDR3 DNA: TGTGCCACTATGTCCGGGGTAGGAGGGGGCGTAAATCAGCCCCAGCATTTT